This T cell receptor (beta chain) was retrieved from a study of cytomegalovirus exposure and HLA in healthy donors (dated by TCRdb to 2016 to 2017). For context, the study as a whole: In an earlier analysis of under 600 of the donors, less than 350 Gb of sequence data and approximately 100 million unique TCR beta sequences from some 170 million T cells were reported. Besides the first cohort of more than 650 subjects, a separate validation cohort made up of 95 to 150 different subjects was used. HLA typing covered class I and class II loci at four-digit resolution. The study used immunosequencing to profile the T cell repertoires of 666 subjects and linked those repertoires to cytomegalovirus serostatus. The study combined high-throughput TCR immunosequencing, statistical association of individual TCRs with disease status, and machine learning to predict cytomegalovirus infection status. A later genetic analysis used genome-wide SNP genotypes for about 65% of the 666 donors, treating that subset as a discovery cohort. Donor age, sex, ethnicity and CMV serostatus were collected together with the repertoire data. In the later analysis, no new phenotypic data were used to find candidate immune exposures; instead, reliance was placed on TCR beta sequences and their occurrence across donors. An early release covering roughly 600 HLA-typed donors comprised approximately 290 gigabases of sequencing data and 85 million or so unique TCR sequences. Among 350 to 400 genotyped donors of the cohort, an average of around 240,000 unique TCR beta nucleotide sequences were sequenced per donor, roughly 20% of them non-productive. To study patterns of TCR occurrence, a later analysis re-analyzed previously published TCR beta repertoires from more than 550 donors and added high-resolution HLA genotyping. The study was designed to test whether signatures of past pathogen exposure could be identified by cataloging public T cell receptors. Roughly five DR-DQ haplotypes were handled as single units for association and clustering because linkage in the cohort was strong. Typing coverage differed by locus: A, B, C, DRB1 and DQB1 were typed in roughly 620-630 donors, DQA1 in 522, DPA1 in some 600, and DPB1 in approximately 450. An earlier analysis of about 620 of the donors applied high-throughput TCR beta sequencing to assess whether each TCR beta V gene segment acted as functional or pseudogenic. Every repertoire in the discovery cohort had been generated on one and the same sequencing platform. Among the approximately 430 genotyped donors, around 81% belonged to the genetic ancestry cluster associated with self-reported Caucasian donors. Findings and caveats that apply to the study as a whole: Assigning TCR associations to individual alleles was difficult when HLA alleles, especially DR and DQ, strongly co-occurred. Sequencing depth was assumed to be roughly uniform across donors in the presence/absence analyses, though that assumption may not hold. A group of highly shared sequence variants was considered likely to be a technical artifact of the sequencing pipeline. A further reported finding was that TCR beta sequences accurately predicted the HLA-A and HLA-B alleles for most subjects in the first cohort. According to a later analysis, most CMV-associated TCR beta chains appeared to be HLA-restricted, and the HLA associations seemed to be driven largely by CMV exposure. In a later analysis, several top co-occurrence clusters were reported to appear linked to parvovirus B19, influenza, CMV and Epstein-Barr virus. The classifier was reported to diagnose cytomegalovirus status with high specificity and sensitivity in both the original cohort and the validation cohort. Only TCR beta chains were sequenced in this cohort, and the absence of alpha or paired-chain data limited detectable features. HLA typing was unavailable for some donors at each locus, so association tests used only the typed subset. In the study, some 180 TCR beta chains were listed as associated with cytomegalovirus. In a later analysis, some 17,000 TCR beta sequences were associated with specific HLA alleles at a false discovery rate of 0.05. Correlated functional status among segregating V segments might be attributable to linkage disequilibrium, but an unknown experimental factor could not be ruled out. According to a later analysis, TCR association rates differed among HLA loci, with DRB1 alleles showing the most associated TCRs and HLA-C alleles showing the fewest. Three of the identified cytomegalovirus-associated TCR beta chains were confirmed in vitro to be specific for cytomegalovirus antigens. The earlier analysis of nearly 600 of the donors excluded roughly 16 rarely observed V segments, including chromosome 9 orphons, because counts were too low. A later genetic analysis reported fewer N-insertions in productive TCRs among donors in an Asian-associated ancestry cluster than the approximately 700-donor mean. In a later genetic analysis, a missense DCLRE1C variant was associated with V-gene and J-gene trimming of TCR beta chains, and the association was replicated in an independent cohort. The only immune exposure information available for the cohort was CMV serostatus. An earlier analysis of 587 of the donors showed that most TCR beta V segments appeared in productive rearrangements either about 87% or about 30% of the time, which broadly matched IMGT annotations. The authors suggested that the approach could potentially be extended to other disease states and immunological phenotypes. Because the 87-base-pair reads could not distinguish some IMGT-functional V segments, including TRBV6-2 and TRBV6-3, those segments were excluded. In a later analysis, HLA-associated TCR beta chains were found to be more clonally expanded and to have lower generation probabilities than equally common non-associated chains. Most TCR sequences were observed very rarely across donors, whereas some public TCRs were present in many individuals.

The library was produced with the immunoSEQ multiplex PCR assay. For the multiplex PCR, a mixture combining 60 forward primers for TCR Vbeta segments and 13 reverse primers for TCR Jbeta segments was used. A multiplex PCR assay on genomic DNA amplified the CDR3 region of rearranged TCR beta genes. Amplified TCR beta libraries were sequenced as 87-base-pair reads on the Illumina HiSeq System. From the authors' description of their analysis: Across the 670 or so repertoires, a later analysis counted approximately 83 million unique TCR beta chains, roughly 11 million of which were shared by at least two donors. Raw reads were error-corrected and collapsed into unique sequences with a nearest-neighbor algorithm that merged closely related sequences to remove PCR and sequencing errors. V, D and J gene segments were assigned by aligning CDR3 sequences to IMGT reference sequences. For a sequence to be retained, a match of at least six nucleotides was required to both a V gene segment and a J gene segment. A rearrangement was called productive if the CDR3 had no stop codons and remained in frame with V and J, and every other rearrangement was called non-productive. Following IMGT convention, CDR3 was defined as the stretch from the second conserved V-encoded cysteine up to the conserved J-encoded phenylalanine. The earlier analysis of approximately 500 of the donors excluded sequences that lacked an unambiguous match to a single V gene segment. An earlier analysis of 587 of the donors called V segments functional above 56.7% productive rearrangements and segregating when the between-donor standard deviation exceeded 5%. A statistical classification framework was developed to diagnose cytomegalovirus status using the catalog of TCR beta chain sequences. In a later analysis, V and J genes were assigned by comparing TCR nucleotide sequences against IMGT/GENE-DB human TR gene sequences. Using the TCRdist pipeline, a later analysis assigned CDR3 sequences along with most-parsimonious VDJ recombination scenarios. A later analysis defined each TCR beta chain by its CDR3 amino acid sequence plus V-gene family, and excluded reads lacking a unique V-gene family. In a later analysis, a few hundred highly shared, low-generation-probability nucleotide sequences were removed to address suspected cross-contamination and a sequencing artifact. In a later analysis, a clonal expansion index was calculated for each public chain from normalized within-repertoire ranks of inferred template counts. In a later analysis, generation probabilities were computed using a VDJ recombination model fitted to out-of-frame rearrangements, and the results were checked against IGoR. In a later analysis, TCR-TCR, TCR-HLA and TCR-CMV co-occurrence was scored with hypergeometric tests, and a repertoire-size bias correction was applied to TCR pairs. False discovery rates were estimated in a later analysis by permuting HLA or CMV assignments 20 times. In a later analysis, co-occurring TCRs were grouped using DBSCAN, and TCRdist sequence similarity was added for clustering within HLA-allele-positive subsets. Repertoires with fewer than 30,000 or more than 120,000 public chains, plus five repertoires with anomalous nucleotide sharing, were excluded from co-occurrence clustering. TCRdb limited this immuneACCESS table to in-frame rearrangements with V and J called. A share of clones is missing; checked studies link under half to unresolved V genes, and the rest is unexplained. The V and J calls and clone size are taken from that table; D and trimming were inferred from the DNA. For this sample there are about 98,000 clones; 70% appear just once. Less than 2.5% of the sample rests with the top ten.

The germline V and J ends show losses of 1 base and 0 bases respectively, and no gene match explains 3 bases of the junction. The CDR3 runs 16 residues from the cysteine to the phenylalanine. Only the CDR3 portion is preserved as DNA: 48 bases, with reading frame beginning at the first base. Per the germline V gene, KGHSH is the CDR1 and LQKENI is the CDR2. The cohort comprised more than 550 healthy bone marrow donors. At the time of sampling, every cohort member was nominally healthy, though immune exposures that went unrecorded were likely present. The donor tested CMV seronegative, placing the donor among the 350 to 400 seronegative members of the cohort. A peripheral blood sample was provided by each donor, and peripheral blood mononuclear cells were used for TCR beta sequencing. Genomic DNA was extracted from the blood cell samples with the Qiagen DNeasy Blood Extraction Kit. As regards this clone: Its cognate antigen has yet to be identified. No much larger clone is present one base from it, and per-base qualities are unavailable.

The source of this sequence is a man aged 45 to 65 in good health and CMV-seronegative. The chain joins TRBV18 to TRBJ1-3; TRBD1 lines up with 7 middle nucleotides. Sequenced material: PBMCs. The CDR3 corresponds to CASSPRDRSSGNTIYF. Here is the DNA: TGTGCCAGCTCACCACGGGACAGAAGCTCTGGAAACACCATATATTTT. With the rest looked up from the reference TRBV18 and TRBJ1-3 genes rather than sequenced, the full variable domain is NAGVMQNPRHLVRRRGQEARLRCSPMKGHSHVYWYRQLPEEGLKFMVYLQKENIIDESGMPKERFSAEFPKEGPSILRIQQVVRGDSAAYFCASSPRDRSSGNTIYFGEGSWLTVV.